The 16 T cell receptor beta chains presented below share a single source sample, sequenced in a study of technical replicates of blood from a few donors. Clones were read by immunoSEQ multiplex PCR, and TCRdb kept only the in-frame ones, dropping some. The sample shows about 88,000 clones, roughly 90% of them seen only once. The source material was T cells isolated from PBMCs. The source is a human donor in good health.

The chain combines TRBV11-3 with TRBJ1-1; the match to TRBD1 covers 10 bases. The junction had 7 bases not matched to a gene; V was cut back by 5 bases and J by 4 bases. In germline, CDR1 is SGHNT, CDR2 YENEEA. The CDR3 consists of 15 residues. In DNA form, the CDR3 reads TGTGCCAGCAGCCGAAGACAGGGGGCGGGCACTGAAGCTTTCTTT. Its protein product is CASSRRQGAGTEAFF.

This clone appeared a single time. The chain couples TRBV30 to TRBJ1-5, with D possibly TRBD1 on 6 matching bases. The CDR3 is 14 residues long. Germline V gene data show CDR1 as GTSNPN and CDR2 as SVGIG (reference sequence). V was cut by 2 bases and J by 6 bases, with 14 bases left in between. The CDR3 is CAWSLGAKSQPQHF. CDR3 DNA sequence: TGTGCCTGGAGTTTGGGGGCTAAAAGTCAGCCCCAGCATTTT.

V is TRBV7-2 and J is TRBJ2-7; no clear D. The V and J ends lost 5 bases and 0 bases respectively, with 5 bases between them. There are 12 residues in the CDR3. The V gene's germline CDR1 is SGHTA and CDR2 FQGNSA. The CDR3 DNA reads TGTGCCAGCAGCCCCAGCTCCTACGAGCAGTACTTC. Protein: CASSPSSYEQYF.

The V and J genes are TRBV7-9 and TRBJ2-1, with D uncertain. Germline V CDR1 and CDR2: SEHNR, FQNEAQ (reference sequence). V shed 5 bases and J shed 14 bases, with 10 bases lying between them. The CDR3 runs 10 residues. The CDR3 is CASSPLAEFF. In nucleotides, the CDR3 is TGTGCCAGCAGCCCTCTGGCCGAGTTCTTC.

The chain couples TRBV6-1 to TRBJ2-1, with TRBD2 matching 10 bases. Trimming at V came to 2 bases and at J to 10 bases, leaving 8 bases not matched to a gene. The germline CDR1 and CDR2 sequences are MNHNS and SASEGT. The CDR3 is made up of 15 amino acids. The CDR3 loop reads CASSEFERGGREQFF. The CDR3 bases are TGTGCCAGCAGTGAATTCGAGCGGGGGGGCCGGGAGCAGTTCTTC.

The chain links TRBV7-8 to TRBJ1-1; maybe TRBD1 (6 bases). Trimming removed 2 bases from V and 6 bases from J, with 10 bases in between. Germline CDR1 is SGHVS and CDR2 is FQNEAQ. This CDR3 contains 13 residues. For the CDR3, the DNA is TGTGCCAGCAGCTTATGGACAGATGCTGAAGCTTTCTTT. This translates into CASSLWTDAEAFF.

This clone was seen only once. The V and J genes are TRBV18 and TRBJ1-5; D gene unclear. The CDR3 extends over 16 amino acids. The germline V and J ends were trimmed by 3 bases and 7 bases, with 19 bases remaining between them. CDR1 is KGHSH and CDR2 is LQKENI in the germline V gene. Here the CDR3 reads CASSPLDQIVGQPQHF. DNA of the CDR3: TGTGCCAGCTCACCCTTAGACCAGATAGTGGGCCAGCCCCAGCATTTT.

CDR3 loop: CASSPSGGEIDTQYF. DNA for the CDR3: TGTGCCAGCAGTCCCAGCGGGGGGGAAATAGATACGCAGTATTTT. The genes are TRBV5-4 and TRBJ2-3, with 10 bases lining up with TRBD2. Trimming removed 5 bases from V and 5 bases from J; junction bases left unmatched: 8. The CDR3 totals 15 residues. Germline V gene sequence: CDR1 SGHNT, CDR2 YYREEE (reference sequence).

The genes are TRBV9 and TRBJ2-5, with TRBD2 matching 10 bases. Germline values: CDR1 SGDLS, CDR2 YYNGEE. The CDR3 sequence is 19 residues long. The ends lost 3 bases at V and 3 bases at J; junction bases unmatched: 17. The CDR3 bases are TGTGCCAGCAGCGGGCCGGTTAAGCGGGGGGGCTCTTTTAAAGAGACCCAGTACTTC. Amino acids: CASSGPVKRGGSFKETQYF.

About this clone itself: A junction boundary mismatches the germline segment, possibly from a read error. The chain links TRBV30 to TRBJ1-4, with D unresolved. This CDR3 has 14 residues. CDR1 is GTSNPN and CDR2 is SVGIG in the germline V gene (reference sequence). CDR3 bases: TGTGCCTGGGCGACCCAAGCAACTAATGAAAAACTGTTCTTT. Encoded protein: CAWATQATNEKLFF.

The genes are TRBV5-1 and TRBJ2-2; the D gene is possibly TRBD1 (7 bases). The CDR3 has 16 amino acids. With 7 bases removed from V and 3 bases from J, the gap between germline ends came to 19 bases. CDR1 and CDR2 from the germline V gene are SGHRS and YFSETQ. The chain's CDR3 is CASCQGGDSDTGELFF. The CDR3 DNA reads as TGCGCCAGCTGTCAGGGGGGTGACAGCGACACCGGGGAGCTGTTTTTT.

The chain is built from TRBV13 and TRBJ1-1; TRBD1 matches 8 bases. The CDR3 runs to 13 residues. From germline, CDR1 is PRHDT and CDR2 FYEKMQ (reference sequence). Trimming removed 4 bases from V and 10 bases from J; junction bases left unmatched: 8. In DNA form, the CDR3 reads TGTGCCAGCAGCTCGGGACAGGCACAGGGAGCTTTCTTT. It encodes CASSSGQAQGAFF.

This clone has only one observation. The V and J genes are TRBV10-1 and TRBJ2-4; a possible D gene is TRBD1 (5 bases). CDR1 is WNHNN and CDR2 is SYGVQD in the germline V gene (reference sequence). The CDR3 loop spans 13 amino acids. The germline V and J ends were trimmed by 4 bases and 1 base, with 5 bases remaining between them. The CDR3 DNA follows: TGCGCCAGCAGTGGACAGGCCAAAAACATTCAGTACTTC. Its protein product is CASSGQAKNIQYF.

This chain links TRBV7-6 with TRBJ2-1; 8 nucleotides match TRBD2. In germline, CDR1 is SGHVS, CDR2 FNYEAQ. This CDR3 comprises 16 residues. V gave up 4 bases and J gave up 1 base; unmatched junction bases: 6. CDR3 region: CASSSRAGDSYNEQFF. CDR3 bases: TGTGCCAGCAGCTCCCGAGCGGGAGATTCCTACAATGAGCAGTTCTTC.

The gene calls are TRBV10-3 and TRBJ2-5; the match to TRBD2 covers 8 bases. From germline, CDR1 is ENHRY and CDR2 SYGVKD. The CDR3 is 15 residues long. V lost 4 bases, J lost 1 base, and 5 bases stayed unmatched. The CDR3, as DNA: TGTGCCATCAGTGGGGGAGCGGGAGTCCAAGAGACCCAGTACTTC. This sequence encodes CAISGGAGVQETQYF.

J is TRBJ1-1 and V is TRBV5-1; the match to TRBD1 covers 10 bases. V shed 4 bases, J shed 0 bases, and the junction held 6 bases outside the gene matches. This CDR3 contains 16 residues. Per the germline V gene, CDR1 is SGHRS and CDR2 is YFSETQ. The CDR3 sequence: CASSPRTGGVNTEAFF. The DNA of the CDR3 is TGCGCCAGCAGCCCCCGGACAGGGGGGGTGAACACTGAAGCTTTCTTT.